This paragraph covers one TCR beta chain sequence. The sample is drawn from a study of Ad26.COV2.S vaccination and SARS-CoV-2 variants. Trimming took off 2 bases at V and 5 bases at J, with 12 bases between the two ends. The CDR3 runs to 14 residues. Looked up from germline, CDR1 is SGHDN and CDR2 is FVKESK. Treatment given: some 20 received Ad26.COV2.S at low or high dose, single or two shots; 5 received placebo; per-sample allocation not given. Samples were taken on day 63 after the first vaccine or placebo injection. TCRdb's copy holds only in-frame clones and misses some; the assay was immunoSEQ multiplex PCR. The sample has over 400,000 clones, 92% seen once.

Material: peripheral blood, obtained in a trial of Ad26.COV2.S vaccine versus placebo. The TCR comes from a person aged 18 to 65 who received the Ad26.COV2.S COVID-19 vaccine or a placebo. The gene calls are TRBV14 and TRBJ2-5; D unclear. The CDR3 DNA sequence: TGTGCCAGCAGCCAAATATGGCGAACGGAGACCCAGTACTTC. This encodes CASSQIWRTETQYF.